This TCR beta chain emerged from a study of CD8 T cells in ankylosing spondylitis. Study findings and constraints: The study identified a TCR beta motif of about eight highly homologous variants that appeared characteristic of ankylosing spondylitis blood. Clones linked to the disease showed a CD8+ phenotype. They occurred at relatively low frequencies in peripheral blood.

Construction of TCR beta libraries was performed using quantitative 5'-RACE with molecular barcodes. Each CDR3 protein gets one entry after TCRdb re-called the 5' RACE reads with MiXCR. The sample carries approximately 140,000 distinct CDR3 sequences, over 7% recorded once. The table lists this clonotype with many counts. Its specificity is unknown. The CDR3 loop spans 14 amino acids. Germline trimming cut 3 bases from V and 4 bases from J; bases unmatched to any gene: 5. Germline lookup yields CDR1 SGHVS and CDR2 FQNEAQ. This receptor was obtained from a male donor with ankylosing spondylitis or in good health (not recorded which). The sample comprised blood, either unsorted or a sorted T cell fraction (not recorded which). The chain uses TRBV7-8 and TRBJ2-5; 7 nucleotides line up with TRBD2. The CDR3 nucleotides read TGTGCCAGCAGCTTTAGACTAGCTCGAGAGACCCAGTACTTC. Amino acids: CASSFRLARETQYF.